This TCR beta chain originates from a study of blood T cell repertoires in COVID-19. Study-level background: Specimens from acute and convalescent COVID-19 originated in the United States, Italy and Spain. T cells, B-cell-depleted T cells, or PBMCs provided the cDNA or gDNA that served as material.

Using immunoSEQ multiplex PCR, the repertoire was profiled, and TCRdb retains in-frame clones only, with some absent. The top ten clones hold roughly 1% of a sample with about 330,000 clones, less than 90% of them seen once. Cohort allocation depended upon clinical history that participants reported. There are a few counts of this clone. V was shortened by 0 bases and J by 1 base, with 16 bases between the two germline ends. CDR1 and CDR2 from the germline V gene are SGHRS and YFSETQ. The CDR3 extends over 17 amino acids. The chain couples TRBV5-1 to TRBJ1-2, with D possibly TRBD1 on 6 matching bases. Sequencing used PBMCs or T cells enriched from blood (not recorded which). This receptor was obtained from a woman in her 30s who had recovered from COVID-19. CDR3 amino acids: CASSLGGLSRDNYGYTF. The CDR3 coding sequence is TGCGCCAGCAGCTTGGGGGGGCTCAGCCGCGATAACTATGGCTACACCTTC.